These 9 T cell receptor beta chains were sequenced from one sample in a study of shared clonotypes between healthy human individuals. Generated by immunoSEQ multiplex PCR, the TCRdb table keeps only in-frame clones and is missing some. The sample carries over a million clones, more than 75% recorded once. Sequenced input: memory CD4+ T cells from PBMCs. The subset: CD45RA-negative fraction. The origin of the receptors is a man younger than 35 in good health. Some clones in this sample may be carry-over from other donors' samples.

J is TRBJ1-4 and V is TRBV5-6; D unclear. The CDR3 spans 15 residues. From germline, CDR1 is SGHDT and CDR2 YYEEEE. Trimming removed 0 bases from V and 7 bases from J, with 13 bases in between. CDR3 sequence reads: CASSLAEAGREKLFF. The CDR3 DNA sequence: TGTGCCAGCAGCTTGGCCGAGGCAGGTCGTGAAAAACTGTTTTTT. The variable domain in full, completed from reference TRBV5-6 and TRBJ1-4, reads DAGVTQSPTHLIKTRGQQVTLRCSPKSGHDTVSWYQQALGQGPQFIFQYYEEEERQRGNFPDRFSGHQFPNYSSELNVNALLLGDSALYLCASSLAEAGREKLFFGSGTQLSVL.

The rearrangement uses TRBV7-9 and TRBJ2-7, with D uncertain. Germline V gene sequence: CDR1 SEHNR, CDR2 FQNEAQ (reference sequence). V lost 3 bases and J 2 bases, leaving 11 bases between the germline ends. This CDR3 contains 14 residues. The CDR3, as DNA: TGTGCCAGCAGCTTCGAAGCGCAAACCTACGAGCAGTACTTC. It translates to CASSFEAQTYEQYF. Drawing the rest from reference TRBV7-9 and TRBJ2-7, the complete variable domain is DTGVSQNPRHKITKRGQNVTFRCDPISEHNRLYWYRQTLGQGPEFLTYFQNEAQLEKSRLLSDRFSAERPKGSFSTLEIQRTEQGDSAMYLCASSFEAQTYEQYFGPGTRLTVT.

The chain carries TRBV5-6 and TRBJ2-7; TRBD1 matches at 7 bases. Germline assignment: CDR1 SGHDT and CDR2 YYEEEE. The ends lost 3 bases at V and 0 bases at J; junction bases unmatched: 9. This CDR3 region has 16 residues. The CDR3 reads CASSSPDRASSYEQYF. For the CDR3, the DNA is TGTGCCAGCAGCTCCCCCGACAGGGCGAGCTCCTACGAGCAGTACTTC.

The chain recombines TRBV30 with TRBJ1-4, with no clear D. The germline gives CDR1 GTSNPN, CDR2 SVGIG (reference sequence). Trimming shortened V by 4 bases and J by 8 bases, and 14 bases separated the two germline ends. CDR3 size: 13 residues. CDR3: CAWKQRKGEKLFF. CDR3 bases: TGTGCCTGGAAACAGCGTAAGGGCGAAAAACTGTTTTTT.

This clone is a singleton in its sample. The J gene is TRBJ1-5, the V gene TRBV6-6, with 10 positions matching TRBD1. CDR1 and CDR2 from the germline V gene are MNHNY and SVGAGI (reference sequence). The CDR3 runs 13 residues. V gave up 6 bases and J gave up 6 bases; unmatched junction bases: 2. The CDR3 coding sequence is TGTGCCAGCAGCGGACAGGGGGGTCAGCCCCAGCATTTT. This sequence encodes CASSGQGGQPQHF.

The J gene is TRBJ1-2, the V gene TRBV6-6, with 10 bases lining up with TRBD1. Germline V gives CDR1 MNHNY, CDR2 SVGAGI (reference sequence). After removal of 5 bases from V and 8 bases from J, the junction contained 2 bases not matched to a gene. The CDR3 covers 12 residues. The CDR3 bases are TGTGCCAGCAGTGGGACAGGGGACGGCTACACCTTC. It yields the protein CASSGTGDGYTF.

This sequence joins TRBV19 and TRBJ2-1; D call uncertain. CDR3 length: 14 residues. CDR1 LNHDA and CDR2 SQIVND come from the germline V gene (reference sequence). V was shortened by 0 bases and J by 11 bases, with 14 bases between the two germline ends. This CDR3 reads CASSIERSGSKQFF. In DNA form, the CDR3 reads TGTGCCAGTAGTATAGAACGAAGTGGATCCAAGCAGTTCTTC.

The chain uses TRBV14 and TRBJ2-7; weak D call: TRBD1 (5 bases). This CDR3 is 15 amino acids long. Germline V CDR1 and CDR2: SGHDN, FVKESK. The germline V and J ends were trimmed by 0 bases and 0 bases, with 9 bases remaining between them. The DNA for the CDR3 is TGTGCCAGCAGCCAAGATAGCAGGGCCTCCTACGAGCAGTACTTC. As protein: CASSQDSRASYEQYF.

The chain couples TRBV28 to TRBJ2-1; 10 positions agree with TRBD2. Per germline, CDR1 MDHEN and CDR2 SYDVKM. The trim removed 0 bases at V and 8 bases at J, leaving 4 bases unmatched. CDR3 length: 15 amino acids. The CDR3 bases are TGTGCCAGCAGTTTATGGGGGACTAGCGAGGATGAGCAGTTCTTC. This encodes CASSLWGTSEDEQFF.